This paragraph reports one T cell receptor (beta chain). No antigen is known for it. This record belongs to a study of vaccination and CD4 T cells after COVID-19. On the study more broadly: Researchers treated cells with overlapping spike peptides taken from SARS-CoV-2, HCoV-NL63, HCoV-OC43 and HCoV-229E.

As for treatment: approximately 9-day PBMC culture with coronavirus spike peptide pools or control peptides (ViraFEST assay). Expansion of antigen-specific T cells with peptide pools by ViraFEST preceded sequencing of TCRs. This CDR3 contains 14 residues. CDR1 is SGHTA, CDR2 FQGTGA, per germline. J was trimmed by 6 bases and V by 7 bases; bases with no gene match: 6. With the Oncomine TCR Beta short-read assay, DNA from cultured CD4+ T cells was sequenced. TCRdb passed the PCR reads through MiXCR, listing each CDR3 protein once. In the table there are several thousand distinct CDR3 sequences, approximately 71% of which are singletons.

The source was CD4+ T cells from blood, cultured in vitro, collected before SARS-CoV-2 vaccination. The receptor's source is a human donor who had recovered from COVID-19. This chain uses TRBV7-3 with TRBJ2-2; the match to TRBD1 covers 9 bases. The CDR3 loop reads CASNLQGASGELFF. CDR3 nucleotides: TGTGCCAGCAACCTACAGGGGGCGTCCGGGGAGCTGTTTTTT.